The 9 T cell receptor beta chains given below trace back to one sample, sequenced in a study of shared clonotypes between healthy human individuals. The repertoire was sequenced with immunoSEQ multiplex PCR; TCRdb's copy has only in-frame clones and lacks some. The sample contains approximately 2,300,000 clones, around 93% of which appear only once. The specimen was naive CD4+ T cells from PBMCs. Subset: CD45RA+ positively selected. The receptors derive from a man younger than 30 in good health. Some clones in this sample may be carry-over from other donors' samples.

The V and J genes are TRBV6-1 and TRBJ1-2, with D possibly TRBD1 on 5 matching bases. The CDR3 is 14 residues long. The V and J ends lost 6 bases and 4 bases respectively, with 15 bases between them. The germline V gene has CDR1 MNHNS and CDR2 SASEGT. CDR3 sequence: CASRTPGGAYGYTF. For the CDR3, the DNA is TGTGCCAGCAGGACCCCGGGAGGGGCCTATGGCTACACCTTC.

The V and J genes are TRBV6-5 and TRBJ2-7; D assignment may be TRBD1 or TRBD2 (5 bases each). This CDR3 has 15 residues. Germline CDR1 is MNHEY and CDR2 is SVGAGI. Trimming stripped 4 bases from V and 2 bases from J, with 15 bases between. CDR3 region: CASSFHGTATYEQYF. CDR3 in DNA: TGTGCCAGCAGTTTCCACGGGACGGCTACCTACGAGCAGTACTTC.

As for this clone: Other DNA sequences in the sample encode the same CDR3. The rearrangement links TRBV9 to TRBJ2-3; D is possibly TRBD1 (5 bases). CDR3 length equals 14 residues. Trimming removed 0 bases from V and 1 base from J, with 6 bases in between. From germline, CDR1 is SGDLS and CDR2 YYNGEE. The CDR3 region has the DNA TGTGCCAGCAGCGTAGGACAGCGCACAGATACGCAGTATTTT. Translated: CASSVGQRTDTQYF.

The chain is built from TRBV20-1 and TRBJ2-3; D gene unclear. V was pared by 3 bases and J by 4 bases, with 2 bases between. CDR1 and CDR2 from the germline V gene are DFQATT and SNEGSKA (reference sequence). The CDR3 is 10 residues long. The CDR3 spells CSARPDTQYF. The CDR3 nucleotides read TGCAGTGCTAGGCCAGATACGCAGTATTTT.

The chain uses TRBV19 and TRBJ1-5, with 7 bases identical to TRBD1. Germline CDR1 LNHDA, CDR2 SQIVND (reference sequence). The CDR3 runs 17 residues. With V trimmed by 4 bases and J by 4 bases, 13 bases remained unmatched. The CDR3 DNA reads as TGTGCCAGTAGTACCCCCCACCGGGACAGTGCGAATCAGCCCCAGCATTTT. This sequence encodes CASSTPHRDSANQPQHF.

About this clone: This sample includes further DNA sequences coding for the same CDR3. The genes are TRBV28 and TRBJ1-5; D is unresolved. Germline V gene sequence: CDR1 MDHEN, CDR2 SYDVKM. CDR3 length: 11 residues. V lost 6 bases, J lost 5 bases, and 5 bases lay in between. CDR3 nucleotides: TGTGCCAGCAGATCCGATCAGCCCCAGCATTTT. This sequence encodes CASRSDQPQHF. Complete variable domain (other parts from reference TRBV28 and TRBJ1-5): DVKVTQSSRYLVKRTGEKVFLECVQDMDHENMFWYRQDPGLGLRLIYFSYDVKMKEKGDIPEGYSVSREKKERFSLILESASTNQTSMYLCASRSDQPQHFGDGTRLSIL.

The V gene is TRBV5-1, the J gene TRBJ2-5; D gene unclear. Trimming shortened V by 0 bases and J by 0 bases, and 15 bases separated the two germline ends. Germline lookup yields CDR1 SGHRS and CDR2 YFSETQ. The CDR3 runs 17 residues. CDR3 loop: CASSLAVGFINQETQYF. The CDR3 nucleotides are TGCGCCAGCAGCTTGGCCGTAGGGTTTATTAACCAAGAGACCCAGTACTTC. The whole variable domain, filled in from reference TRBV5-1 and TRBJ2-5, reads KAGVTQTPRYLIKTRGQQVTLSCSPISGHRSVSWYQQTPGQGLQFLFEYFSETQRNKGNFPGRFSGRQFSNSRSEMNVSTLELGDSALYLCASSLAVGFINQETQYFGPGTRLLVL.

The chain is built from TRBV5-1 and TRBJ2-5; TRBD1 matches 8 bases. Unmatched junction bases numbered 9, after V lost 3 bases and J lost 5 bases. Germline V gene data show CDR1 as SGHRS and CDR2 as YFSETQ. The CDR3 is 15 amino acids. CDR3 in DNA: TGCGCCAGCAGCTCCCCAGGGGGCCTTCAGGAGACCCAGTACTTC. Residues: CASSSPGGLQETQYF.

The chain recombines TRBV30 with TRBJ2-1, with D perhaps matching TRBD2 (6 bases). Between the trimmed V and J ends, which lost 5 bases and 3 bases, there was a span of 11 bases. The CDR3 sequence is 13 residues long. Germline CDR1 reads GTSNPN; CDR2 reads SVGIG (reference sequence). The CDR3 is CAWGRGNYNEQFF. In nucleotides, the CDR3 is TGTGCCTGGGGTCGGGGGAACTACAATGAGCAGTTCTTC.